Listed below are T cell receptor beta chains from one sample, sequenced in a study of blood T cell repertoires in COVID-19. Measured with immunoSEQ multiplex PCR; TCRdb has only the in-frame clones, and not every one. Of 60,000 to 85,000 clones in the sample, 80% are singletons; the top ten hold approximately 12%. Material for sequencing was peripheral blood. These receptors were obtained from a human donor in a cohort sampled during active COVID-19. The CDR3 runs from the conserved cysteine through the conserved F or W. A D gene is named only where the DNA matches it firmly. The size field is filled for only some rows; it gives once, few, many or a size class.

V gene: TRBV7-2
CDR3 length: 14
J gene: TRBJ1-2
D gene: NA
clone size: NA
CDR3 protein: CASSLRPLGGGYTF
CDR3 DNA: TGTGCCAGCAGCTTAAGGCCCCTGGGGGGTGGCTACACCTTC

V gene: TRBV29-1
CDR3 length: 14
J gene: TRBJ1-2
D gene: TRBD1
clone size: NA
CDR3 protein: CSALFDRAAYGYTF
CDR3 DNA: TGCAGCGCCTTATTCGACAGGGCCGCCTATGGCTACACCTTC

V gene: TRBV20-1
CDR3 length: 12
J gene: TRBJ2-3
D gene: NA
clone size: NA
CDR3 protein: CSASAESDTQYF
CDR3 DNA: TGCAGTGCTAGTGCGGAGTCAGATACGCAGTATTTT

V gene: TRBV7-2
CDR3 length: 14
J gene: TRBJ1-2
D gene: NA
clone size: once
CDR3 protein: CASSLFGEGIGYTF
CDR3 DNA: TGTGCCAGCAGTTTATTCGGGGAGGGGATTGGCTACACCTTC

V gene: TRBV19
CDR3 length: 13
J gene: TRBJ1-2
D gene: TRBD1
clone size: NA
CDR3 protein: CASSLDRVYGYTF
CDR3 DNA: TGTGCCAGTAGCCTGGACAGGGTCTATGGCTACACCTTC

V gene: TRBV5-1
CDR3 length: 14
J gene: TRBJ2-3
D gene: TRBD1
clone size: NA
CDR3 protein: CASRTGTGADTQYF
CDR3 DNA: TGCGCCAGCAGGACCGGGACAGGGGCAGATACGCAGTATTTT

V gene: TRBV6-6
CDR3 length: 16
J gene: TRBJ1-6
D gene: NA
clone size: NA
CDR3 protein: CASSYSKPETNSPLHF
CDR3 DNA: TGTGCCAGCAGTTACTCCAAGCCCGAAACCAATTCACCCCTCCACTTT

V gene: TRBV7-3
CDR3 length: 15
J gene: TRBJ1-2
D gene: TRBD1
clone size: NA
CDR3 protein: CASSLTGVANYGYTF
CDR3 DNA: TGTGCCAGCAGCTTGACAGGGGTAGCTAACTATGGCTACACCTTC

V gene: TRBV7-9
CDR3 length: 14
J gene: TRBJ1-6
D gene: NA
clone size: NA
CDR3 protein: CASSEKSINSPLHF
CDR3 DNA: TGTGCCAGCAGCGAGAAATCCATTAATTCACCCCTCCACTTT

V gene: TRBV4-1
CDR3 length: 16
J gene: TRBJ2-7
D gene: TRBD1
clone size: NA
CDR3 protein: CASSHQGQGNTYEQYF
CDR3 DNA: TGCGCCAGCAGCCACCAAGGACAGGGGAACACCTACGAGCAGTACTTC

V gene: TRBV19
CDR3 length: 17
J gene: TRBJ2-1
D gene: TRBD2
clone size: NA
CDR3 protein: CASSIPSGRALLPEQFF
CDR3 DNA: TGTGCCAGTAGTATTCCTAGCGGGAGGGCTCTATTGCCTGAGCAGTTCTTC